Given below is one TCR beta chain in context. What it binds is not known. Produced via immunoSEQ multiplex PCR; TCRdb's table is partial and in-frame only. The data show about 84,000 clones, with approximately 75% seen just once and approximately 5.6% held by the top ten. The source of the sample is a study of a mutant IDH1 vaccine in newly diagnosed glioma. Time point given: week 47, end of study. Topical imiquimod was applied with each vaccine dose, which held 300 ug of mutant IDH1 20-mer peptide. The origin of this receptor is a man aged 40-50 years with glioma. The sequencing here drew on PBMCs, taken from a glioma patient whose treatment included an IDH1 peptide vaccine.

CDR3 nucleotides: TGTGCCAGCAGCCCACATAACTATGGCTACACCTTC. This sequence encodes CASSPHNYGYTF. The chain employs TRBV7-9 and TRBJ1-2; no reliable D call. Trimming removed 5 bases from V and 1 base from J, with 5 bases in between. Per the germline V gene, CDR1 is SEHNR and CDR2 is FQNEAQ (reference sequence). The length of the CDR3 is 12 residues.